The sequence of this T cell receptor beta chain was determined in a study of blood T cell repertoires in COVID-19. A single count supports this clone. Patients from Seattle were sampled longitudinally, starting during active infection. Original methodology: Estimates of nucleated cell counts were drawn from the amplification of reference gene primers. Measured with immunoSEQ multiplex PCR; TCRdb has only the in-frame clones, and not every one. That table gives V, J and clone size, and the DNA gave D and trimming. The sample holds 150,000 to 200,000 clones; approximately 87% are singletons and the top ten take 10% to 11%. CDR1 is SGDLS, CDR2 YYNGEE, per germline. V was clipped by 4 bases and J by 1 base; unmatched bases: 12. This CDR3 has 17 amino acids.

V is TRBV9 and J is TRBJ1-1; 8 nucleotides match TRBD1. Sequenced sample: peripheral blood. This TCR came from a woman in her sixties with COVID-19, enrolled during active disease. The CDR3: CASSTGPQGARNTEAFF. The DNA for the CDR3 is TGTGCCAGCAGCACGGGCCCCCAGGGGGCGCGGAACACTGAAGCTTTCTTT.